The 12 T cell receptor beta chains below were found in one sample sequenced in a study of blood T cell repertoires in COVID-19 (dated by TCRdb to 2018 to 2020). Library creation used the immunoSEQ multiplex PCR assay. The table was pulled from immuneACCESS by TCRdb, which kept in-frame rearrangements only. Such tables lose some clones; where checked, under half of the loss comes from unresolved V genes, and the rest has no known cause. The sample data list about 58,000 clones, and 70% to 90% of these were observed just once. The ten largest clones take up roughly 8.4% of the sample. Sample: peripheral blood. The receptors were sampled from a woman aged 65 to 85 with active COVID-19.

The chain uses TRBV15 and TRBJ1-5, with D unclear. The CDR3 is made up of 13 amino acids. The germline V gene encodes CDR1 LNHNV and CDR2 YYDKDF (reference sequence). Trimming stripped 6 bases from V and 5 bases from J, with 11 bases between. CDR3 nucleotide sequence: TGTGCCACCAGGGAGGGATTGTATCAGCCCCAGCATTTT. It is translated as CATREGLYQPQHF.

The V gene is TRBV4-1, the J gene TRBJ1-2; weak D call: TRBD1 (5 bases). The ends were cut back, 2 bases at V and 7 bases at J, with 17 bases in the middle. The CDR3 extends over 15 amino acids. CDR1 is MGHRA, CDR2 YSYEKL, per germline. Here the CDR3 DNA reads TGCGCCAGCAGCCAAACCCCCAGGGCTACTATTGGCTACACCTTC. It encodes CASSQTPRATIGYTF.

The V call is TRBV2, the J call TRBJ1-4; possible D gene TRBD1, 5 bases. Trimming pared 2 bases from V and 5 bases from J, leaving 18 bases between. This CDR3 has 17 amino acids. The germline gives CDR1 SNHLY, CDR2 FYNNEI. In DNA form, the CDR3 reads TGTGCCAGCAGTGAAACCCCCCCCGCAGGGCAGAATGAAAAACTGTTTTTT. Translated: CASSETPPAGQNEKLFF.

CDR3 nucleotides: TGTGCCAGCAGTACTAGGAGCTCCTACGAGCAGTACTTC. This gives the protein CASSTRSSYEQYF. The gene calls are TRBV12-3 or TRBV12-4 and TRBJ2-7, with D possibly being TRBD2 (5 bases). This CDR3 has 13 amino acids. Trimming took 5 bases from V and 0 from J, leaving 8 bases between them.

The chain recombines TRBV5-1 with TRBJ1-6; D might be TRBD1 (6 bases). Germline CDR1 reads SGHRS; CDR2 reads YFSETQ. Trimming left V 4 bases short and J 8 bases short, with 19 bases between. The CDR3 totals 16 residues. The DNA for the CDR3 is TGCGCCAGCAGCCGCTTGGCAGGCAGGGGAGATTCACCCCTCCACTTT. Amino acid sequence: CASSRLAGRGDSPLHF.

The rearrangement links TRBV30 to TRBJ1-2, with TRBD1 identical over 7 bases. Per germline, CDR1 GTSNPN and CDR2 SVGIG (reference sequence). Trimming cost V 5 bases and J 8 bases; bases outside gene matches: 8. The CDR3 length is 12 residues. The CDR3 loop is CAWLTGAEGYTF. In DNA form, the CDR3 reads TGTGCCTGGCTCACAGGGGCGGAAGGCTACACCTTC. The complete variable domain, with remaining parts taken from reference TRBV30 and TRBJ1-2, reads SQTIHQWPATLVQPVGSPLSLECTVEGTSNPNLYWYRQAAGRGLQLLFYSVGIGQISSEVPQNLSASRPQDRQFILSSKKLLLSDSGFYLCAWLTGAEGYTFGSGTRLTVV.

The J gene is TRBJ1-3, the V gene TRBV9, with D tentatively TRBD1 (6 bases). V shed 3 bases and J shed 4 bases, with 32 bases lying between them. CDR3 length: 21 amino acids. Germline V CDR1 and CDR2: SGDLS, YYNGEE. The CDR3 DNA is TGTGCCAGCAGCGGTTACAGGGAAACCCCTGGCTTGACGAAGGAAGGAAACACCATATATTTT. It codes for CASSGYRETPGLTKEGNTIYF.

The chain carries TRBV7-9 and TRBJ2-5; 7 bases are a match to TRBD2. Per germline, CDR1 SEHNR and CDR2 FQNEAQ (reference sequence). Unmatched junction bases numbered 13, after V lost 5 bases and J lost 1 base. The length of the CDR3 is 17 residues. This chain's CDR3 is CASSKPGLRPAQETQYF. DNA of the CDR3: TGTGCCAGCAGCAAGCCGGGACTAAGACCCGCCCAAGAGACCCAGTACTTC.

The chain is built from TRBV9 and TRBJ1-1; perhaps TRBD1 as D (5 bases). Germline CDR1 SGDLS, CDR2 YYNGEE. The CDR3 length is 12 residues. V was clipped by 4 bases and J by 5 bases, with 9 bases between them. The CDR3 reads CASSPKGTEAFF. CDR3 DNA sequence: TGTGCCAGCAGCCCCAAGGGGACTGAAGCTTTCTTT.

The chain uses TRBV7-3 and TRBJ2-7; 9 bases are a match to TRBD2. The germline V gene has CDR1 SGHTA and CDR2 FQGTGA. V was clipped by 1 base and J by 2 bases; unmatched bases: 9. There are 17 residues in the CDR3. CDR3 nucleotide sequence: TGTGCCAGCAGCTTAATGCCCGCTAGCGGGACCCCCTACGAGCAGTACTTC. Protein product: CASSLMPASGTPYEQYF.

The chain carries TRBV27 and TRBJ2-1; 9 nucleotides line up with TRBD2. V was clipped by 7 bases and J by 3 bases; unmatched bases: 7. The CDR3 contains 15 residues. Germline assignment: CDR1 MNHEY and CDR2 SMNVEV (reference sequence). The CDR3 nucleotides read TGTGCCAGCAAGATAGCGGGAGAGGGCTACAATGAGCAGTTCTTC. Encoded protein: CASKIAGEGYNEQFF.

This clone was seen once. This chain connects TRBV6-5 to TRBJ1-5; the D gene is possibly TRBD1 (5 bases). The CDR3 consists of 14 residues. Germline values: CDR1 MNHEY, CDR2 SVGAGI. Trimming stripped 2 bases from V and 9 bases from J, with 14 bases between. The CDR3 region is CASSYGGKLWPQHF. The DNA for the CDR3 is TGTGCCAGCAGTTACGGGGGGAAGCTGTGGCCCCAGCATTTT.